This T cell receptor (beta chain) derives from a study of lymphopenia after photon versus proton radiotherapy. Germline loops: CDR1 MGHDK, CDR2 SYGVNS. Trimming cost V 4 bases and J 0 bases; bases outside gene matches: 8. This CDR3 is built from 16 residues. Regarding the study as a whole: Survival link was tested only in deceased patients; proton benefit remains a possibility. Post-nadir diversity loss with photons came from oligoclonal expansion, particularly CD8+ Temra cells. A bigger post-nadir fall in TCR diversity correlated inversely with survival time in deceased patients. Proton therapy kept repertoires fairly stable, unlike photons, which gained effector/memory cells.

A note on this clone: What it recognizes is unknown.

Generated by immunoSEQ multiplex PCR, the TCRdb table keeps only in-frame clones and is missing some. The sample records 50,000 to 60,000 clones, under 95% being singletons. Sequencing used peripheral blood, obtained from a patient treated with photon-based radiotherapy. The chain links TRBV25-1 to TRBJ2-7; 8 nucleotides agree with TRBD2. This TCR came from a woman aged 40 to 50 with cholangiocarcinoma. The CDR3 DNA sequence: TGTGCCAGCAGTGGCCCAACTAGCGGCCTCTCCTACGAGCAGTACTTC. Residues: CASSGPTSGLSYEQYF.